Sequencing of this T cell receptor (beta chain) was carried out in a study of response to subunit inactivated influenza vaccine. The CDR3 length is 16 residues. Trimming removed 2 bases from V and 2 bases from J, with 14 bases in between. Per germline, CDR1 SEHNR and CDR2 FQNEAQ (reference sequence). From the RT-PCR reads, TCRdb called clonotypes with MiXCR, one entry per CDR3 protein. The repertoire consists of around 470,000 distinct CDR3 sequences, with 7.2% occurring once and the leading ten covering around 13%. This clonotype has only a few counts. Its antigen remains unidentified. Findings of the study overall: After each seasonal influenza vaccination, few new T cells are recruited, the authors suggested.

The V gene is TRBV7-9, the J gene TRBJ2-3; maybe TRBD2 (6 bases). The specimen was PBMCs from blood, collected about 24 months after vaccination. The TCR was taken from a man aged 50-75 years who received an inactivated influenza vaccine. The CDR3 DNA reads TGTGCCAGCAGCTTATTACTAGCTGTCCCCACAGATACGCAGTATTTT. It codes for CASSLLLAVPTDTQYF.